The 30 T cell receptor beta chains given below trace back to one sample, sequenced in a study of blood T cell repertoires in COVID-19. Sequenced by immunoSEQ multiplex PCR; TCRdb stores in-frame clones only, minus some. The sample has approximately 120,000 clones; 70% to 90% are singletons. The sequenced sample consisted of peripheral blood. The receptors were sampled from a human donor in a cohort sampled during active COVID-19.

The chain combines TRBV5-6 with TRBJ1-1; 9 positions match TRBD1. This CDR3 is 16 amino acids long. V shed 0 bases and J 3 bases; nucleotides not matched to a gene: 6. Germline CDR1 is SGHDT and CDR2 is YYEEEE. The CDR3 is CASSLEDRGSDTEAFF. The CDR3 DNA follows: TGTGCCAGCAGCTTGGAGGACAGGGGATCCGACACTGAAGCTTTCTTT.

The rearrangement links TRBV2 to TRBJ1-2; TRBD1 matches at 9 bases. The CDR3 runs to 17 residues. Germline V gene data show CDR1 as SNHLY and CDR2 as FYNNEI. Trimming took 6 bases from V and 7 from J; bases not matched to a gene: 18. For the CDR3, the DNA is TGTGCCAGCAGGATCCGGGACAGGGCGCGACTATTTGGTGGCTACACCTTC. The encoded protein is CASRIRDRARLFGGYTF. Looking up the rest from reference TRBV2 and TRBJ1-2 gives the full variable domain: EPEVTQTPSHQVTQMGQEVILRCVPISNHLYFYWYRQILGQKVEFLVSFYNNEISEKSEIFDDQFSVERPDGSNFTLKIRSTKLEDSAMYFCASRIRDRARLFGGYTFGSGTRLTVV.

The chain joins TRBV29-1 to TRBJ1-5, with D tentatively TRBD1 (6 bases). Germline CDR1 and CDR2: SQVTM and ANQGSEA. The CDR3 sequence is 13 residues long. With 6 bases removed from V and 3 bases from J, the gap between germline ends came to 12 bases. CDR3 coding DNA: TGCAGCGTACTTACAGGGTTCAATCAGCCCCAGCATTTT. Residues: CSVLTGFNQPQHF.

The rearrangement links TRBV6-5 to TRBJ2-7; D ambiguous. CDR3 size: 14 residues. Per the germline V gene, CDR1 is MNHEY and CDR2 is SVGAGI. Deletions cut 7 bases from V and 0 bases from J, with 13 bases between. Here the CDR3 reads CASIRSTLSYEQYF. DNA for the CDR3: TGTGCCAGCATCCGTTCGACTCTCTCCTACGAGCAGTACTTC.

This clone was counted only a few times. The J gene is TRBJ2-2, the V gene TRBV10-3; a possible D gene is TRBD2 (6 bases). CDR3 size: 12 residues. Trimming removed 11 bases at V and 3 bases at J, with 10 bases between. Per the germline V gene, CDR1 is ENHRY and CDR2 is SYGVKD. The CDR3 DNA reads TGTGCCGCCTCTAGCGACACCGGGGAGCTGTTTTTT. Residues: CAASSDTGELFF.

Only a few counts were recorded for this clone. V is TRBV19 and J is TRBJ1-1; tentative D call: TRBD1 (5 bases). The CDR3 consists of 16 residues. V shed 0 bases and J shed 5 bases, with 16 bases lying between them. The germline V gene encodes CDR1 LNHDA and CDR2 SQIVND (reference sequence). CDR3 sequence: CASSIDDLTRGTEAFF. For the CDR3, the DNA is TGTGCCAGTAGTATAGACGACCTTACCCGGGGGACTGAAGCTTTCTTT. Full variable domain (remainder filled in from reference TRBV19 and TRBJ1-1): DGGITQSPKYLFRKEGQNVTLSCEQNLNHDAMYWYRQDPGQGLRLIYYSQIVNDFQKGDIAEGYSVSREKKESFPLTVTSAQKNPTAFYLCASSIDDLTRGTEAFFGQGTRLTVV.

This chain connects TRBV9 to TRBJ1-1; TRBD1 matches 8 bases. Unmatched junction bases numbered 3, after V lost 2 bases and J lost 0 bases. The germline gives CDR1 SGDLS, CDR2 YYNGEE. The CDR3 runs 15 residues. The CDR3, as DNA: TGTGCCAGCAGCGTCACAGGGGGTGTGAACACTGAAGCTTTCTTT. Its translation is CASSVTGGVNTEAFF.

This clone was detected once. V usage is TRBV6-5 and J usage is TRBJ1-2, with 7 bases identical to TRBD1. Losses at the gene ends were 6 bases for V and 3 bases for J; bases not matched to a gene: 7. The CDR3 has 14 amino acids. Looked up from germline, CDR1 is MNHEY and CDR2 is SVGAGI. CDR3: CASRTGQPYYGYTF. CDR3 nucleotide sequence: TGTGCCAGCAGAACGGGACAGCCCTACTATGGCTACACCTTC.

The chain recombines TRBV6-1 with TRBJ2-3; a weak D match, TRBD1 (6 bases). V was shortened by 1 base and J by 0 bases, with 8 bases between the two germline ends. The CDR3 has 15 amino acids. In germline, CDR1 is MNHNS, CDR2 SASEGT. The CDR3 DNA is TGTGCCAGCAGTGAAGGTGGACAGAGCACAGATACGCAGTATTTT. This gives the protein CASSEGGQSTDTQYF.

The V call is TRBV2, the J call TRBJ1-6, with 7 nucleotides matching TRBD1. The CDR3 length is 13 residues. V dropped 8 bases and J dropped 6; count of bases not matched to a gene: 4. Germline loops: CDR1 SNHLY, CDR2 FYNNEI. The CDR3 DNA sequence: TGTGCCAGCCGGGACAGTCTTAATTCACCCCTCCACTTT. It yields the protein CASRDSLNSPLHF.

This sequence joins TRBV21-1 and TRBJ2-1; the table calls TRBD2, which could not be checked here. TRBV21-1 is a pseudogene locus. This CDR3 comprises 12 residues. The CDR3 coding sequence is TGTGCCAGCAGCGTAAGAGTCAATGAGCAGTTCTTC. Translated, it gives CASSVRVNEQFF.

The chain carries TRBV3-1 (or the pseudogene TRBV3-2) and TRBJ1-6; 12 bases agree with TRBD1. J lost 10 bases, V lost 1 base, and 5 bases had no gene match. Germline V lookup: CDR1 LGHDT, CDR2 YNNKEL (reference sequence). The CDR3 covers 16 residues. The CDR3 spells CASSQGGTGGSSPLHF. CDR3 DNA sequence: TGTGCCAGCAGCCAAGGAGGGACAGGGGGCAGCTCACCCCTCCACTTT.

The chain combines TRBV3-1 (or the pseudogene TRBV3-2) with TRBJ1-1, with 7 bases that match TRBD1. This CDR3 is 16 amino acids long. V was clipped by 1 base and J by 4 bases; unmatched bases: 9. Per the germline V gene, CDR1 is LGHDT and CDR2 is YNNKEL (reference sequence). This chain's CDR3 is CASSQGTGGGSTEAFF. As DNA, the CDR3 is TGTGCCAGCAGCCAAGGGACAGGCGGGGGGAGCACTGAAGCTTTCTTT.

The genes are TRBV6-6 and TRBJ1-4; perhaps TRBD1 as D (6 bases). CDR3 size: 14 residues. The germline gives CDR1 MNHNY, CDR2 SVGAGI (reference sequence). Deletions cut 6 bases from V and 4 bases from J, with 12 bases between. The CDR3 DNA is TGTGCCAGCAGAAACGGACAGAATAATGAAAAACTGTTTTTT. Translation: CASRNGQNNEKLFF.

The V call is TRBV5-5, the J call TRBJ1-2, with 9 bases identical to TRBD1. The CDR3 has 14 amino acids. Losses at the gene ends were 3 bases for V and 8 bases for J; bases not matched to a gene: 8. The germline CDR1 and CDR2 sequences are SGHKS and YYEKEE (reference sequence). This CDR3 reads CASSWTGTGFGYTF. The CDR3 DNA reads TGTGCCAGCAGCTGGACCGGGACAGGGTTCGGCTACACCTTC.

The genes are TRBV5-1 and TRBJ2-1, with 8 bases matching TRBD2. The V gene's germline CDR1 is SGHRS and CDR2 YFSETQ. Trimming cost V 3 bases and J 6 bases; bases outside gene matches: 8. CDR3 length: 15 amino acids. The CDR3 here is CASSSGTSLSNEQFF. CDR3 nucleotides: TGCGCCAGCAGCTCCGGGACTAGTCTGTCCAATGAGCAGTTCTTC. Looking up the rest from reference TRBV5-1 and TRBJ2-1 gives the full variable domain: KAGVTQTPRYLIKTRGQQVTLSCSPISGHRSVSWYQQTPGQGLQFLFEYFSETQRNKGNFPGRFSGRQFSNSRSEMNVSTLELGDSALYLCASSSGTSLSNEQFFGPGTRLTVL.

This clone was found a few times. The chain couples TRBV4-1 to TRBJ1-2, with 8 bases that match TRBD1. J lost 7 bases, V lost 4 bases, and 14 bases had no gene match. The CDR3 extends over 16 amino acids. Germline V gene lookup returns CDR1 MGHRA and CDR2 YSYEKL. The CDR3 is CASSPNTRGPVGGYTF. CDR3 sequence (DNA): TGCGCCAGCAGCCCAAATACCAGGGGGCCGGTAGGTGGCTACACCTTC.

This rearrangement joins TRBV5-1 to TRBJ2-7; the match to TRBD1 covers 9 bases. The CDR3 has 14 amino acids. Losses at the gene ends were 4 bases for V and 7 bases for J; bases not matched to a gene: 9. In germline, CDR1 is SGHRS, CDR2 YFSETQ. CDR3 nucleotides: TGCGCCAGCAGCGACCGGACAGGGGCTTCGGAGCAGTACTTC. It translates to CASSDRTGASEQYF.

The genes are TRBV3-1 (or the pseudogene TRBV3-2) and TRBJ2-7, with 9 nucleotides matching TRBD2. CDR3 size: 15 residues. The trim removed 1 base at V and 3 bases at J, leaving 4 bases unmatched. The germline V gene encodes CDR1 LGHDT and CDR2 YNNKEL (reference sequence). The CDR3 coding sequence is TGTGCCAGCAGCCAAGGTGGACTAGCGCTCTACGAGCAGTACTTC. This sequence encodes CASSQGGLALYEQYF.

The chain has TRBV3-1 (or the pseudogene TRBV3-2) and TRBJ2-7, with unresolved D. The CDR3 has 13 residues. Looked up from germline, CDR1 is LGHDT and CDR2 is YNNKEL (reference sequence). Deletions cut 1 base from V and 5 bases from J, with 9 bases between. In nucleotides, the CDR3 is TGTGCCAGCAGCCAAGCCACAATGGACGAGCAGTACTTC. It translates to CASSQATMDEQYF.

This chain connects TRBV13 to TRBJ2-7; D ambiguous. Germline-derived CDR1 and CDR2 are PRHDT and FYEKMQ (reference sequence). V dropped 4 bases and J dropped 2 bases, with 12 bases sitting between them. CDR3 length equals 14 residues. In DNA form, the CDR3 reads TGTGCCAGCAGCTGGAGTGATGGAGCCTACGAGCAGTACTTC. It translates to CASSWSDGAYEQYF.

The chain links TRBV27 to TRBJ2-1, with 7 bases lining up with TRBD2. Germline lookup yields CDR1 MNHEY and CDR2 SMNVEV (reference sequence). The CDR3 sequence is 15 residues long. V gave up 6 bases and J gave up 7 bases; unmatched junction bases: 12. The CDR3 DNA sequence: TGTGCCAGCAGCCCCGGGTGGGGGGGTAAGAATGAGCAGTTCTTC. Its translation: CASSPGWGGKNEQFF.

V and J are TRBV15 and TRBJ2-3, with TRBD1 as a possible D gene (5 bases). This CDR3 is built from 15 residues. The V end lost 0 bases, the J end lost 4 bases, and 11 bases lay between the germline ends. CDR1 and CDR2 from the germline V gene are LNHNV and YYDKDF (reference sequence). CDR3 nucleotides: TGTGCCACCAGCAGAGATAGGGGATTAGCAGATACGCAGTATTTT. Protein: CATSRDRGLADTQYF.

This chain uses TRBV4-2 with TRBJ2-7, with TRBD2 identical over 14 bases. The CDR3 is 15 amino acids. With 4 bases clipped from V and 5 bases from J, the junction kept 4 bases outside the gene matches. Per the germline V gene, CDR1 is LGHNA and CDR2 is YNFKEQ. The CDR3 spells CASSPRTSGGHEQYF. The CDR3 DNA follows: TGTGCCAGCAGCCCCAGGACTAGCGGGGGGCACGAGCAGTACTTC.

V gene TRBV18 combines with J gene TRBJ1-1; tentative D call: TRBD1 (5 bases). The CDR3 sequence is 14 residues long. Germline V gives CDR1 KGHSH, CDR2 LQKENI. Trimming cost V 5 bases and J 3 bases, with 13 bases left between them. CDR3 sequence (DNA): TGTGCCAGCTCAGATACAGGTCTCTACACTGAAGCTTTCTTT. This codes for CASSDTGLYTEAFF. Based on the CDR3 plus reference TRBV18 and TRBJ1-1, the full variable domain is NAGVMQNPRHLVRRRGQEARLRCSPMKGHSHVYWYRQLPEEGLKFMVYLQKENIIDESGMPKERFSAEFPKEGPSILRIQQVVRGDSAAYFCASSDTGLYTEAFFGQGTRLTVV.

J is TRBJ1-2 and V is TRBV27, with TRBD1 matching over 9 bases. The trim removed 6 bases at V and 7 bases at J, leaving 15 bases unmatched. The germline gives CDR1 MNHEY, CDR2 SMNVEV (reference sequence). The CDR3 loop spans 16 amino acids. The CDR3 DNA is TGTGCCAGCAGCCGATCATCGGGACAGGGATCCGGTGGCTACACCTTC. It is translated as CASSRSSGQGSGGYTF.

This clone has only one observation. The chain links TRBV12-3 or TRBV12-4 to TRBJ2-5; perhaps TRBD1 as D (6 bases). This CDR3 has 13 residues. Trimming took off 3 bases at V and 2 bases at J, with 7 bases between the two ends. For the CDR3, the DNA is TGTGCCAGCAGTTTCAGGGGTCAAGAGACCCAGTACTTC. The encoded protein is CASSFRGQETQYF.

Concerning this clone itself: This sample includes further DNA sequences coding for the same CDR3. This sequence joins TRBV7-9 and TRBJ1-2; TRBD1 is a possible D gene (5 bases). V was shortened by 1 base and J by 4 bases, with 7 bases between the two germline ends. CDR3 size: 13 residues. In germline, CDR1 is SEHNR, CDR2 FQNEAQ (reference sequence). This CDR3 reads CASSLGQGYGYTF. The CDR3 DNA sequence: TGTGCCAGCAGCTTAGGGCAGGGCTATGGCTACACCTTC.

The chain links TRBV5-8 to TRBJ1-6, with D unclear. Between the trimmed V and J ends, which lost 0 bases and 8 bases, there was a span of 6 bases. The germline V gene has CDR1 SGHTS and CDR2 YDEGEE. The CDR3 length is 13 residues. CDR3 amino acids: CASSLASDSPLHF. The DNA of the CDR3 is TGTGCCAGCAGCTTGGCGTCGGATTCACCCCTCCACTTT. The variable domain in full, completed from reference TRBV5-8 and TRBJ1-6, reads EAGVTQSPTHLIKTRGQQATLRCSPISGHTSVYWYQQALGLGLQFLLWYDEGEERNRGNFPPRFSGRQFPNYSSELNVNALELEDSALYLCASSLASDSPLHFGNGTRLTVT.

The J gene is TRBJ1-2, the V gene TRBV9; no firm D call. Trimming removed 4 bases from V and 4 bases from J, with 14 bases in between. The CDR3 has 14 amino acids. Germline V CDR1 and CDR2: SGDLS, YYNGEE. The CDR3 sequence is CASSPRLHGYGYTF. CDR3 bases: TGTGCCAGCAGCCCCCGCCTCCACGGCTATGGCTACACCTTC.